The T cell receptor beta chain described here comes from a study of shared clonotypes between healthy human individuals. Study information: Contributing individuals were two females and a few males aged 18 to 49.

V shed 3 bases and J shed 4 bases, with 13 bases lying between them. This CDR3 comprises 14 residues. Germline CDR1 is SEHNR and CDR2 is FQNEAQ (reference sequence). Points from the study as a whole: Few donors limited the genetic and exposure-history diversity represented.

Measured with immunoSEQ multiplex PCR; TCRdb has only the in-frame clones, and not every one. Of fewer than 850,000 clones in the sample, about two thirds were seen once. This clone was detected a few times. Its antigen is unknown. The chain joins TRBV7-9 to TRBJ2-7; tentatively, D is TRBD1 (7 bases). Sample: memory CD4+ T cells sorted from blood. As to subset: CD45RA-negative fraction. This clonotype was sampled from a woman in her 30s in good health. The CDR3 DNA is TGTGCCAGCAGCTTGGCAGGGGGGACTTACGAGCAGTACTTC. It encodes CASSLAGGTYEQYF.